Following are 24 T cell receptor beta chains from one sample sequenced in a study of human T cells and chemical hapten exposure. The time point: patch test 1, 2 weeks after DPC sensitization. Stated treatment: therapeutic diphenylcyclopropenone sensitization with weekly scalp DPC. TCRdb passed the RACE reads through MiXCR, listing each CDR3 protein once. The sample records around 380,000 distinct CDR3 sequences, around 5% being singletons. This sample comprised whole blood, obtained in connection with sensitization to the hapten diphenylcyclopropenone (DPC). These receptor sequences come from a woman between 50 and 59 years old with alopecia areata. Some clones in this sample may be carry-over from other donors' samples.

At least ten counts were recorded for this clonotype. The J gene is TRBJ1-1, the V gene TRBV3-1; D is ambiguous. Trimming pared 1 base from V and 5 bases from J, leaving 5 bases between. Germline CDR1 LGHDT, CDR2 YNNKEL (reference sequence). CDR3 length: 12 residues. The CDR3 DNA reads TGTGCCAGCAGCCAAGGGAAGACTGAAGCTTTCTTT. This sequence encodes CASSQGKTEAFF.

This clonotype was counted at least ten times. J is TRBJ2-3 and V is TRBV12-5; a possible D gene is TRBD1 (6 bases). CDR3 size: 12 residues. CDR1 is LGHNT, CDR2 FRNRAP, per germline. Deletions cut 8 bases from V and 0 bases from J, with 6 bases between. The CDR3 DNA sequence: TGTGCTAGTCAGGGGAGCACAGATACGCAGTATTTT. This sequence encodes CASQGSTDTQYF.

V gene TRBV3-1 combines with J gene TRBJ1-1; D is unclear. Between the trimmed V and J ends, which lost 8 bases and 1 base, there was a span of 14 bases. CDR1 is LGHDT and CDR2 is YNNKEL in the germline V gene (reference sequence). The CDR3 has 14 residues. The CDR3 spells CASSPPVQNTEAFF. For the CDR3, the DNA is TGTGCCAGCTCCCCGCCCGTACAGAACACTGAAGCTTTCTTT. Full variable domain (outside the CDR3, taken from reference TRBV3-1 and TRBJ1-1): DTAVSQTPKYLVTQMGNDKSIKCEQNLGHDTMYWYKQDSKKFLKIMFSYNNKELIINETVPNRFSPKSPDKAHLNLHINSLELGDSAVYFCASSPPVQNTEAFFGQGTRLTVV.

This clonotype has at least ten counts. The V call is TRBV6-1, the J call TRBJ1-5, with D unresolved. The CDR3 extends over 12 amino acids. CDR1 is MNHNS, CDR2 SASEGT, per germline. V gave up 3 bases and J gave up 5 bases, with 5 bases separating them. CDR3 amino acids: CASSDWDQPQHF. In DNA, the CDR3 is TGTGCCAGCAGTGATTGGGATCAGCCCCAGCATTTT.

This clonotype occurred a few times. This chain uses TRBV20-1 with TRBJ2-5; D is unresolved. The V end lost 5 bases, the J end lost 3 bases, and 7 bases lay between the germline ends. The CDR3 runs to 11 residues. Germline-derived CDR1 and CDR2 are DFQATT and SNEGSKA (reference sequence). Written as DNA, the CDR3 is TGCAGTGCTGAAGAAAAAGAGACCCAGTACTTC. Translating gives CSAEEKETQYF.

This clonotype was counted many times. V and J are TRBV6-2 or TRBV6-3 and TRBJ2-7; D not certain. Germline-derived CDR1 and CDR2 are MNHEY and SVGEGT. V lost 5 bases and J 4 bases, leaving 9 bases between the germline ends. This CDR3 spans 12 amino acids. Written as DNA, the CDR3 is TGTGCCAGCAGTCGCGTTGGGTACGAGCAGTACTTC. Its protein product is CASSRVGYEQYF.

This clonotype was detected many times. The CDR3 here is CASSPPGETYYNEQFF. CDR3 DNA sequence: TGTGCCAGCAGCCCACCCGGGGAGACCTACTACAATGAGCAGTTCTTC. This chain links TRBV11-2 with TRBJ2-1; D possibly corresponds to TRBD2 (5 bases). Trimming cost V 5 bases and J 3 bases, with 17 bases left between them. The germline gives CDR1 SGHAT, CDR2 FQNNGV. CDR3 size: 16 residues.

This clonotype has at least ten counts. The gene calls are TRBV28 and TRBJ1-3; 12 bases agree with TRBD1. Germline assignment: CDR1 MDHEN and CDR2 SYDVKM. The CDR3 has 17 residues. J was trimmed by 1 base and V by 7 bases; bases with no gene match: 8. CDR3 nucleotides: TGTGCCAGCATCGGGGGACAGGGGGCAAAGTCTGGAAACACCATATATTTT. It yields the protein CASIGGQGAKSGNTIYF.

In this sample, this clonotype turned up a few times. The chain couples TRBV6-2 or TRBV6-3 to TRBJ2-1, with TRBD2 matching 8 bases. The CDR3 extends over 17 amino acids. J was trimmed by 4 bases and V by 6 bases; bases with no gene match: 14. The germline gives CDR1 MNHEY, CDR2 SVGEGT. Here the CDR3 DNA reads TGTGCCAGCAGGCGGGGGGCGTCACGGACATCTTACAATGAGCAGTTCTTC. This gives the protein CASRRGASRTSYNEQFF.

The chain recombines TRBV7-2 with TRBJ1-1; D gene uncertain. Looked up from germline, CDR1 is SGHTA and CDR2 is FQGNSA. Trimming stripped 4 bases from V and 6 bases from J, with 12 bases between. The CDR3 loop spans 13 amino acids. The CDR3 here is CASSSYSIPEAFF. The DNA for the CDR3 is TGTGCCAGCAGCTCATACAGTATCCCTGAAGCTTTCTTT.

This clonotype was seen more than once but under ten times. This sequence joins TRBV5-1 and TRBJ1-1; 8 bases fit TRBD1. V lost 5 bases, J lost 0 bases, and 9 bases stayed unmatched. Germline CDR1 is SGHRS and CDR2 is YFSETQ. The CDR3 length is 16 residues. The CDR3 DNA reads TGCGCCAGCAGACCTGGACAGGGTTACATGAACACTGAAGCTTTCTTT. It yields the protein CASRPGQGYMNTEAFF.

The sample holds many counts of this clonotype. This chain joins TRBV20-1 and TRBJ2-7; D could derive from TRBD1 or TRBD2 (6 bases each). Germline lookup yields CDR1 DFQATT and CDR2 SNEGSKA (reference sequence). The CDR3 is made up of 15 amino acids. V was clipped by 1 base and J by 0 bases, with 13 bases between them. The CDR3 loop is CSARGGAERSYEQYF. CDR3 DNA: TGCAGTGCTAGAGGGGGGGCAGAGCGCTCCTACGAGCAGTACTTC.

This clonotype was recorded at least ten times. The chain has TRBV6-1 and TRBJ1-6; 8 nucleotides match TRBD1. The CDR3 loop spans 16 amino acids. With 2 bases clipped from V and 7 bases from J, the junction kept 7 bases outside the gene matches. Germline CDR1 reads MNHNS; CDR2 reads SASEGT. The CDR3: CASSELDRVRNSPLHF. The CDR3 DNA is TGTGCCAGCAGTGAATTGGACAGGGTCAGGAATTCACCCCTCCACTTT.

This chain connects TRBV20-1 to TRBJ1-1, with TRBD1 as a possible D gene (6 bases). Looked up from germline, CDR1 is DFQATT and CDR2 is SNEGSKA (reference sequence). The CDR3 has 14 amino acids. V gave up 3 bases and J gave up 11 bases, with 22 bases separating them. The CDR3 DNA reads as TGCAGTGCTAGTCCTCGTACAGGGCCGGAGATGGCTTTCTTT. Translation: CSASPRTGPEMAFF.

This clonotype was seen many times. V and J are TRBV24-1 and TRBJ2-5, with 9 bases that match TRBD1. The CDR3 sequence is 17 residues long. In germline, CDR1 is KGHDR, CDR2 SFDVKD. The junction had 12 bases not matched to a gene; V was cut back by 6 bases and J by 2 bases. The CDR3 is CATSPGTGFANQETQYF. CDR3 DNA: TGTGCCACCAGTCCCGGGACAGGGTTTGCTAATCAAGAGACCCAGTACTTC.

This chain connects TRBV6-5 to TRBJ2-2, with D tentatively TRBD2 (5 bases). Trimming removed 0 bases from V and 8 bases from J, with 10 bases in between. Germline V gives CDR1 MNHEY, CDR2 SVGAGI. This CDR3 region has 14 residues. The CDR3 reads CASSYSTTQGELFF. DNA of the CDR3: TGTGCCAGCAGTTACTCGACTACCCAGGGGGAGCTGTTTTTT.

This clonotype has just a few counts. The chain links TRBV6-1 to TRBJ1-2; 8 bases fit TRBD1. Trimming cost V 6 bases and J 3 bases; bases outside gene matches: 3. Germline V gene lookup returns CDR1 MNHNS and CDR2 SASEGT. This CDR3 is built from 13 residues. CDR3 DNA sequence: TGTGCCAGCAGGAAGACAGGGGACTATGGCTACACCTTC. Encoded protein: CASRKTGDYGYTF.

This clonotype was counted many times. This chain connects TRBV7-8 to TRBJ1-1, with D hard to call. Germline V gene data show CDR1 as SGHVS and CDR2 as FQNEAQ. Trimming removed 1 base from V and 7 bases from J, with 16 bases in between. The CDR3 spans 15 residues. Here the CDR3 reads CASSLEAGLYGEAFF. In DNA, the CDR3 is TGTGCCAGCAGCTTAGAGGCGGGGTTGTACGGTGAAGCTTTCTTT.

V usage is TRBV10-3 and J usage is TRBJ1-2; 8 positions match TRBD1. The CDR3 spans 14 residues. Germline V lookup: CDR1 ENHRY, CDR2 SYGVKD. V dropped 4 bases and J dropped 7; count of bases not matched to a gene: 8. The CDR3 DNA reads TGTGCCATCAGTGCCGGGACAGGTCCCTCTGGCTACACCTTC. Translated: CAISAGTGPSGYTF.

This clonotype was counted many times. The chain couples TRBV11-1 to TRBJ1-1; D remains ambiguous. V shed 2 bases and J shed 1 base, with 11 bases lying between them. Looked up from germline, CDR1 is SGHAT and CDR2 is FQDESV (reference sequence). This CDR3 comprises 15 residues. The CDR3 bases are TGTGCCAGCAGCTTAACCGGCGGCACGAACACTGAAGCTTTCTTT. Translating it yields CASSLTGGTNTEAFF.

This clonotype has at least ten counts. The chain carries TRBV7-2 and TRBJ2-3, with D perhaps matching TRBD2 (6 bases). Per the germline V gene, CDR1 is SGHTA and CDR2 is FQGNSA. V gave up 0 bases and J gave up 1 base, with 8 bases separating them. CDR3 length equals 15 residues. CDR3 sequence (DNA): TGTGCCAGCAGCTTAGCGGCTAGCGGCACAGATACGCAGTATTTT. Translation gives CASSLAASGTDTQYF. Full variable domain (missing parts from reference TRBV7-2 and TRBJ2-3): GAGVSQSPSNKVTEKGKDVELRCDPISGHTALYWYRQSLGQGLEFLIYFQGNSAPDKSGLPSDRFSAERTGGSVSTLTIQRTQQEDSAVYLCASSLAASGTDTQYFGPGTRLTVL.

The sample holds many counts of this clonotype. J is TRBJ1-2 and V is TRBV29-1; 10 nucleotides align to TRBD1. Trimming cost V 6 bases and J 2 bases; bases outside gene matches: 0. The CDR3 spans 12 residues. Germline V gene lookup returns CDR1 SQVTM and CDR2 ANQGSEA. This CDR3 is CSVTGGNYGYTF. Here the CDR3 DNA reads TGCAGCGTGACAGGGGGCAACTATGGCTACACCTTC.

V is TRBV20-1 and J is TRBJ2-3; D uncertain. With 6 bases removed from V and 2 bases from J, the gap between germline ends came to 18 bases. Germline CDR1 reads DFQATT; CDR2 reads SNEGSKA (reference sequence). CDR3 length: 15 residues. CDR3 in amino acids: CSAAVIRVDTDTQYF. CDR3 bases: TGCAGTGCCGCAGTAATCCGGGTTGACACAGATACGCAGTATTTT.

The genes are TRBV6-5 and TRBJ1-5; perhaps TRBD1 as D (6 bases). Germline lookup yields CDR1 MNHEY and CDR2 SVGAGI. With 2 bases removed from V and 7 bases from J, the gap between germline ends came to 15 bases. The CDR3 runs to 15 residues. CDR3 in DNA: TGTGCCAGCAGTTACGTCCGGGGGCACGGGCAGCCCCAGCATTTT. Protein product: CASSYVRGHGQPQHF.